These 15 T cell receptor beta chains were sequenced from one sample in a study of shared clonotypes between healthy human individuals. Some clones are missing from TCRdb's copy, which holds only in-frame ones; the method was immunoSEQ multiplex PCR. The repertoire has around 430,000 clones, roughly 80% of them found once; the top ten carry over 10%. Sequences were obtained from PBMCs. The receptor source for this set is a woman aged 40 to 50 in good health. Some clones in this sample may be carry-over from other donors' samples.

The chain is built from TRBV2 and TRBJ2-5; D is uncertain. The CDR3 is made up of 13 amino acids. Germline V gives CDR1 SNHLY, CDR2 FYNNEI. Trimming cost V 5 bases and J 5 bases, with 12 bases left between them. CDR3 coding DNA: TGTGCCAGCAGTCTCGAACAGAGGGAGACCCAGTACTTC. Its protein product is CASSLEQRETQYF.

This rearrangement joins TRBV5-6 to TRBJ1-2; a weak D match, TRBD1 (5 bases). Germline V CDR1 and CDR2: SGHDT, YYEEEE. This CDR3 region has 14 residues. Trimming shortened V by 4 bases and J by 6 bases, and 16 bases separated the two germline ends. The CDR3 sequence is CASSIPGQYDGYTF. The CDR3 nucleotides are TGTGCCAGCAGCATCCCAGGGCAATACGATGGCTACACCTTC.

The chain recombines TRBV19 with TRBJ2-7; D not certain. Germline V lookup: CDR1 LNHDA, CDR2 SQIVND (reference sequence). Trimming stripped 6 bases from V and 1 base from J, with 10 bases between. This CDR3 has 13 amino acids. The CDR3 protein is CASSPTGSYEQYF. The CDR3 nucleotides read TGTGCCAGTAGCCCTACTGGATCCTACGAGCAGTACTTC.

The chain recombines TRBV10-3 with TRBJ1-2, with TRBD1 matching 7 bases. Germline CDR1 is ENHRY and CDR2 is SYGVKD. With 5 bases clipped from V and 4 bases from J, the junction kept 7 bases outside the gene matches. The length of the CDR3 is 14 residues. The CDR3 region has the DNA TGTGCCATCAGTCGACAGGGTGTAGGCTATGGCTACACCTTC. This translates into CAISRQGVGYGYTF.

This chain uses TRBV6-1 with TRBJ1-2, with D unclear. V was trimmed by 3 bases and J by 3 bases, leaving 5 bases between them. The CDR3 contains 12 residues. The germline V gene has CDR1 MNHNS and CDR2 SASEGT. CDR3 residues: CASSDIYYGYTF. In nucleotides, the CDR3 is TGTGCCAGCAGTGACATATACTATGGCTACACCTTC.

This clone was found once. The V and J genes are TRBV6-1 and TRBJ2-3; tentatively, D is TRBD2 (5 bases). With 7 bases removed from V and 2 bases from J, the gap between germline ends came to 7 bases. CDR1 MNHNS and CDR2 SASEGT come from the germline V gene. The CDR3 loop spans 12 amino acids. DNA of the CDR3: TGTGCCAGCAAGCGGAACACAGATACGCAGTATTTT. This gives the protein CASKRNTDTQYF.

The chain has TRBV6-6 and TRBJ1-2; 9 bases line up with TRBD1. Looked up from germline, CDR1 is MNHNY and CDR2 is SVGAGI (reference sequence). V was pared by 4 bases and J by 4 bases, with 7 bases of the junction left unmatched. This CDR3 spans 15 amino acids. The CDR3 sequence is CASSCPDRGVYGYTF. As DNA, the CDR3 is TGTGCCAGCAGTTGCCCGGACAGGGGAGTCTATGGCTACACCTTC.

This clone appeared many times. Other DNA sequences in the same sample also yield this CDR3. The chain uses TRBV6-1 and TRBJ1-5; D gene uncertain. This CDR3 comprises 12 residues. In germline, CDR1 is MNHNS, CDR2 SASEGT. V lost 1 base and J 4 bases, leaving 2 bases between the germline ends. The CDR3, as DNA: TGTGCCAGCAGTGAAGGGAATCAGCCCCAGCATTTT. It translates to CASSEGNQPQHF.

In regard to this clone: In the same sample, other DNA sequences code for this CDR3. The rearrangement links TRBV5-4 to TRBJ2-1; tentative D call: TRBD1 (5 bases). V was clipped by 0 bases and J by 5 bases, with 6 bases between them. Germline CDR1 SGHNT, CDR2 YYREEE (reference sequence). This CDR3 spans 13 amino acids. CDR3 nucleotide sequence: TGTGCCAGCAGCTTGGACAGGAACAATGAGCAGTTCTTC. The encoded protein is CASSLDRNNEQFF.

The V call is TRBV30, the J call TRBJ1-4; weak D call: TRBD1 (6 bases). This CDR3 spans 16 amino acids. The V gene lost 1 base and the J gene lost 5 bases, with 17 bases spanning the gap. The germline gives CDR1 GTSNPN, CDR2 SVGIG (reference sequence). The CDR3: CAWSARGAQANEKLFF. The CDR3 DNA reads TGTGCCTGGAGTGCACGGGGGGCCCAGGCCAATGAAAAACTGTTTTTT.

CDR3 nucleotide sequence: TGTGCCACCTCGGGAGGGGTCGTGGGCACCGGGGAGCTGTTTTTT. It yields the protein CATSGGVVGTGELFF. The J gene is TRBJ2-2, the V gene TRBV10-3; 8 positions agree with TRBD2. This CDR3 has 15 amino acids. The V gene end was trimmed by 10 bases and the J gene end by 4 bases; junction bases not matched to a gene: 11. Germline CDR1 and CDR2: ENHRY and SYGVKD.

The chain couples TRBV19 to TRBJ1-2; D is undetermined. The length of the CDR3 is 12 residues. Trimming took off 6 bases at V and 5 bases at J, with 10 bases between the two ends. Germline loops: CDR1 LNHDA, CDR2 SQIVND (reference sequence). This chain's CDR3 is CASSRTSYGYTF. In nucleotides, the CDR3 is TGTGCCAGTAGCCGGACTTCTTATGGCTACACCTTC.

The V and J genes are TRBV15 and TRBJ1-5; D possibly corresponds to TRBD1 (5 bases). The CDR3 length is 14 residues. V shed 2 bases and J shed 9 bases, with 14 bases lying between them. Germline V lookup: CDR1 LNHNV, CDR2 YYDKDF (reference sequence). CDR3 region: CATSRTRQTGPQHF. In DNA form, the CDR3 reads TGTGCCACCAGCAGAACAAGACAGACGGGGCCCCAGCATTTT.

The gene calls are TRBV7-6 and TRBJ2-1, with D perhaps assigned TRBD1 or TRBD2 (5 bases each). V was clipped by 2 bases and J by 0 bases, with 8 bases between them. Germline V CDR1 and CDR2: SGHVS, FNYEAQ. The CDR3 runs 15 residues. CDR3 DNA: TGTGCCAGCAGCTTAAGGGGACCCTCCTACAATGAGCAGTTCTTC. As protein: CASSLRGPSYNEQFF.

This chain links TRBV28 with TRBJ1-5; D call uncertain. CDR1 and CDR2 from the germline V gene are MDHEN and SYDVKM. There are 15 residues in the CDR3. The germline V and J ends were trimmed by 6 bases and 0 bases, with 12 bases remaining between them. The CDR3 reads CASSPGGDSNQPQHF. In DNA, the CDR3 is TGTGCCAGCAGCCCCGGTGGGGATAGCAATCAGCCCCAGCATTTT.